This TCR beta chain derives from a study of PD-L1 blockade in urothelial cancer. On the study more broadly: Patients started atezolizumab in the mid-2010s, 1,200 mg intravenously every 3 weeks. Blood samples had a median of around 150,000 T cells.

With 0 bases removed from V and 4 bases from J, the gap between germline ends came to 12 bases. In germline, CDR1 is ENHRY, CDR2 SYGVKD. The CDR3 contains 16 residues. The authors spiked synthetic TCR analog templates into each PCR. Assay: immunoSEQ multiplex PCR; the TCRdb copy retains only in-frame clones and omits some. The profile shows 95,000 to 130,000 clones, around 89% of them singletons. Time point indicated: peripheral blood 6 weeks after treatment start. The chain links TRBV10-3 to TRBJ1-4; D remains ambiguous. The starting material was PBMCs, obtained around atezolizumab (anti-PD-L1) treatment. This sequence was found in a man aged 60 to 75 with urothelial cancer. The CDR3 nucleotides read TGTGCCATCAGTGAGTCCCTTCGCACATATAATGAAAAACTGTTTTTT. Translated, it gives CAISESLRTYNEKLFF.